This T cell receptor beta chain was recovered during a study of T cell changes during pregnancy in multiple sclerosis. Libraries were prepared by immunoSEQ multiplex PCR; TCRdb keeps only in-frame clonotypes and omits some of them. The repertoire holds 30,000 to 35,000 clones, with 90% as singletons. The TCR comes from a female donor with multiple sclerosis, enrolled in a pregnancy study. Sequencing was performed on CD8+ T cells from peripheral blood mononuclear cells, taken in the first trimester of pregnancy.

The CDR3, as DNA: TGTGCCAGCAGTGAATCTAGCGGAGGGGGGGCAGATACGCAGTATTTT. It specifies CASSESSGGGADTQYF. The J gene is TRBJ2-3, the V gene TRBV6-1, with D perhaps matching TRBD2 (7 bases). The germline V and J ends were trimmed by 2 bases and 4 bases, with 16 bases remaining between them. Germline assignment: CDR1 MNHNS and CDR2 SASEGT. The CDR3 length is 16 residues.